The T cell receptor (beta chain) under discussion was sequenced for a study of T cell changes during pregnancy in multiple sclerosis. The CDR3 spans 13 residues. The germline CDR1 and CDR2 sequences are LGHNA and YSLEER. Here immunoSEQ multiplex PCR was the method, and the copy in TCRdb shows in-frame clones only, minus some. The sample contains fewer than 50,000 clones, more than 75% of which appear only once. This clone was detected only a few times. One end of the junction varies from germline; a read error may be responsible. The receptor comes from a female donor with multiple sclerosis, enrolled in a pregnancy study. The genes are TRBV4-3 and TRBJ1-4; TRBD1 is a possible D gene (5 bases). This sample comprised CD8+ T cells from peripheral blood mononuclear cells, obtained in the third trimester of pregnancy. The CDR3 is CASTQVGAEKLFF. The CDR3 coding sequence is TGCGCCAGCACCCAAGTTGGGGCTGAAAAACTGTTTTTT.